The present TCR beta chain was sequenced within a study of technical replicates of blood from a few donors. The table came from immunoSEQ multiplex PCR; TCRdb's copy has only in-frame clones and leaves some out. The sample carries roughly 76,000 clones, about nine tenths recorded once. V lost 4 bases to trimming and J lost 5 bases, with 13 bases between them. The CDR3 sequence is 14 residues long. CDR1 and CDR2 from the germline V gene are SGDLS and YYNGEE. The chain has TRBV9 and TRBJ2-4, with a weak D call TRBD1 (5 bases). The source of this sequence is a human donor in good health. Some clones in this sample may be carry-over from other donors' samples. Sequencing was carried out using T cells isolated from PBMCs. CDR3: CASSLQGLQNIQYF. The CDR3, as DNA: TGTGCCAGCAGCCTCCAGGGCTTACAAAACATTCAGTACTTC.